Below are 30 T cell receptor beta chains sequenced from a single sample in a study of blood T cell repertoires in COVID-19. TCRdb's table, derived via immunoSEQ multiplex PCR, lists solely in-frame clones and lacks some. The sample has around 200,000 clones, 87% seen once. The specimen sequenced was peripheral blood. These receptors came from a man aged 55 to 69 who had recovered from COVID-19.

This clone has a handful of counts. A clone one base away is much larger, so this may be a read error. The same CDR3 also results from other DNA sequences found in this sample. This chain links TRBV12-3 or TRBV12-4 with TRBJ1-4; TRBD1 is a possible D gene (6 bases). The CDR3 loop spans 13 amino acids. V shed 2 bases and J shed 7 bases, with 8 bases lying between them. This CDR3 reads CASSLSGVEKLFF. The CDR3 DNA reads TGTGCCAGCAGTTTATCAGGGGTTGAAAAACTGTTTTTT.

The chain combines TRBV9 with TRBJ1-2, with 9 bases fitting TRBD1. Trimming took 0 bases from V and 8 from J; bases not matched to a gene: 2. CDR3 length: 13 amino acids. Per germline, CDR1 SGDLS and CDR2 YYNGEE. This chain's CDR3 is CASSVVTGGGYTF. The DNA for the CDR3 is TGTGCCAGCAGCGTAGTGACAGGGGGAGGCTACACCTTC.

The chain employs TRBV30 and TRBJ1-2, with a weak D call TRBD1 (5 bases). The CDR3 totals 15 residues. Trimming took off 4 bases at V and 2 bases at J, with 17 bases between the two ends. Per the germline V gene, CDR1 is GTSNPN and CDR2 is SVGIG (reference sequence). The CDR3 loop reads CAWTDPRGGNYGYTF. As DNA, the CDR3 is TGTGCCTGGACCGACCCCCGGGGGGGAAACTATGGCTACACCTTC.

The gene calls are TRBV20-1 and TRBJ1-4, with 9 bases identical to TRBD1. Losses at the gene ends were 3 bases for V and 5 bases for J; bases not matched to a gene: 7. The germline V gene has CDR1 DFQATT and CDR2 SNEGSKA (reference sequence). This CDR3 has 15 amino acids. CDR3 DNA: TGCAGTGCTAGTACCGCAGGACAGGGGAATGAAAAACTGTTTTTT. This encodes CSASTAGQGNEKLFF.

The chain has TRBV5-1 and TRBJ1-5; 7 bases agree with TRBD1. V lost 4 bases, J lost 1 base, and 2 bases stayed unmatched. The CDR3 is 14 residues long. Germline values: CDR1 SGHRS, CDR2 YFSETQ. The chain's CDR3 is CASSEQGSNQPQHF. As DNA, the CDR3 is TGCGCCAGCAGCGAACAGGGGAGCAATCAGCCCCAGCATTTT.

The chain employs TRBV7-2 and TRBJ1-3; D might be TRBD1 (5 bases). The CDR3 loop spans 19 amino acids. V was trimmed by 2 bases and J by 0 bases, leaving 20 bases between them. Germline V lookup: CDR1 SGHTA, CDR2 FQGNSA. The CDR3 coding sequence is TGTGCCAGCAGCTTAAGGGGCCGGGGGGTCGCCGACTCTGGAAACACCATATATTTT. As protein: CASSLRGRGVADSGNTIYF. Variable domain in full (rest from reference TRBV7-2 and TRBJ1-3): GAGVSQSPSNKVTEKGKDVELRCDPISGHTALYWYRQSLGQGLEFLIYFQGNSAPDKSGLPSDRFSAERTGGSVSTLTIQRTQQEDSAVYLCASSLRGRGVADSGNTIYFGEGSWLTVV.

This chain joins TRBV10-1 and TRBJ2-2; tentatively, D is TRBD1 (5 bases). The V end was cut by 0 bases, the J end by 7 bases, with 9 bases between. CDR3 length: 14 amino acids. In germline, CDR1 is WNHNN, CDR2 SYGVQD (reference sequence). The CDR3 DNA reads TGCGCCAGCAGTGAGTCGAGGACACGCGGGGAGCTGTTTTTT. Its protein is CASSESRTRGELFF.

The V gene is TRBV19, the J gene TRBJ2-1; perhaps TRBD1 as D (6 bases). The CDR3 is made up of 12 amino acids. Trimming left V 4 bases short and J 9 bases short, with 10 bases between. Per germline, CDR1 LNHDA and CDR2 SQIVND (reference sequence). The CDR3 here is CASSTQGIEQFF. The CDR3 DNA reads TGTGCCAGTAGTACACAGGGTATTGAGCAGTTCTTC.

This clone was recorded once. The chain combines TRBV3-1 (or the pseudogene TRBV3-2) with TRBJ2-7; D remains ambiguous. The CDR3 has 14 residues. Deletions cut 4 bases from V and 6 bases from J, with 16 bases between. Germline values: CDR1 LGHDT, CDR2 YNNKEL (reference sequence). This CDR3 reads CASSPSVASAEQYF. CDR3 DNA: TGTGCCAGCAGCCCCTCCGTGGCTAGTGCCGAGCAGTACTTC.

The genes are TRBV25-1 and TRBJ1-1; 9 bases fit TRBD1. This CDR3 has 13 residues. The ends lost 6 bases at V and 3 bases at J; junction bases unmatched: 2. Germline V gene lookup returns CDR1 MGHDK and CDR2 SYGVNS. The CDR3 is CASRGQGYTEAFF. In nucleotides, the CDR3 is TGTGCCAGCAGGGGACAGGGCTACACTGAAGCTTTCTTT.

The rearrangement links TRBV6-6 to TRBJ1-5; 7 bases are a match to TRBD1. CDR3 length: 14 amino acids. Germline assignment: CDR1 MNHNY and CDR2 SVGAGI (reference sequence). J lost 6 bases, V lost 7 bases, and 9 bases had no gene match. The CDR3 sequence is CASNGGAGGQPQHF. Here the CDR3 DNA reads TGTGCCAGCAATGGAGGGGCAGGGGGTCAGCCCCAGCATTTT.

V usage is TRBV9 and J usage is TRBJ2-7; a weak D match, TRBD1 (7 bases). Trimming removed 7 bases from V and 2 bases from J, with 16 bases in between. Germline CDR1 and CDR2: SGDLS and YYNGEE. The CDR3 covers 14 residues. DNA of the CDR3: TGTGCCAGCGGCCAGGGGGGAAGGGCCTACGAGCAGTACTTC. Protein sequence: CASGQGGRAYEQYF. Looking up the rest from reference TRBV9 and TRBJ2-7 gives the full variable domain: DSGVTQTPKHLITATGQRVTLRCSPRSGDLSVYWYQQSLDQGLQFLIQYYNGEERAKGNILERFSAQQFPDLHSELNLSSLELGDSALYFCASGQGGRAYEQYFGPGTRLTVT.

The chain links TRBV19 to TRBJ1-1, with 7 bases lining up with TRBD1. This CDR3 is built from 16 residues. The V gene's germline CDR1 is LNHDA and CDR2 SQIVND (reference sequence). V trimming: 5 bases; J trimming: 0 bases; junction bases outside the gene matches: 9. This chain's CDR3 is CASSQRGTAMNTEAFF. CDR3 nucleotides: TGTGCCAGTAGTCAAAGGGGGACAGCAATGAACACTGAAGCTTTCTTT.

The CDR3: CASSFAAEAFF. Here the CDR3 DNA reads TGTGCCAGCAGTTTCGCGGCTGAAGCTTTCTTT. J is TRBJ1-1 and V is TRBV6-6; no reliable D call. Germline CDR1 reads MNHNY; CDR2 reads SVGAGI (reference sequence). The CDR3 length is 11 residues. Between the trimmed V and J ends, which lost 4 bases and 6 bases, there was a span of 6 bases.

The V gene is TRBV30, the J gene TRBJ1-3, with D possibly being TRBD1 (6 bases). Germline lookup yields CDR1 GTSNPN and CDR2 SVGIG (reference sequence). V lost 6 bases and J 0 bases, leaving 9 bases between the germline ends. The length of the CDR3 is 13 residues. CDR3 sequence reads: CACYRDSGNTIYF. The CDR3 DNA reads as TGTGCCTGTTACAGGGACTCTGGAAACACCATATATTTT.

The J gene is TRBJ1-5, the V gene TRBV6-5; D is possibly TRBD1 (6 bases). The V and J ends lost 8 bases and 3 bases respectively, with 17 bases between them. Germline lookup yields CDR1 MNHEY and CDR2 SVGAGI. The CDR3 spans 15 residues. This CDR3 reads CASRPITGYNQPQHF. CDR3 DNA: TGTGCCAGCCGTCCAATTACAGGGTACAATCAGCCCCAGCATTTT.

CDR3 amino acids: CASSIEQGGQPQHF. The CDR3 coding sequence is TGTGCCAGTAGTATAGAGCAGGGGGGTCAGCCCCAGCATTTT. The chain recombines TRBV19 with TRBJ1-5; 7 positions agree with TRBD1. Germline V gene data show CDR1 as LNHDA and CDR2 as SQIVND (reference sequence). This CDR3 spans 14 amino acids. Trimming cost V 0 bases and J 6 bases; bases outside gene matches: 2.

The chain has TRBV6-5 and TRBJ1-1, with D tentatively TRBD1 (5 bases). This CDR3 has 14 residues. Germline V gene sequence: CDR1 MNHEY, CDR2 SVGAGI. V was pared by 5 bases and J by 4 bases, with 14 bases between. CDR3 sequence (DNA): TGTGCCAGCAGTCTCAGGGCCGGGGGCACTGAAGCTTTCTTT. Its translation: CASSLRAGGTEAFF.

The chain joins TRBV19 to TRBJ2-1; TRBD1 aligns across 9 bases. Germline loops: CDR1 LNHDA, CDR2 SQIVND (reference sequence). The CDR3 has 17 residues. J lost 6 bases, V lost 3 bases, and 12 bases had no gene match. The CDR3 DNA follows: TGTGCCAGTAGTATTCATCCCGGACAGGGGATCACCAATGAGCAGTTCTTC. It specifies CASSIHPGQGITNEQFF. Full variable domain (missing parts from reference TRBV19 and TRBJ2-1): DGGITQSPKYLFRKEGQNVTLSCEQNLNHDAMYWYRQDPGQGLRLIYYSQIVNDFQKGDIAEGYSVSREKKESFPLTVTSAQKNPTAFYLCASSIHPGQGITNEQFFGPGTRLTVL.

The chain combines TRBV7-9 with TRBJ2-5; 13 bases are a match to TRBD2. J was trimmed by 5 bases and V by 5 bases; bases with no gene match: 5. Germline lookup yields CDR1 SEHNR and CDR2 FQNEAQ (reference sequence). The CDR3 has 15 amino acids. The CDR3 nucleotides are TGTGCCAGCAGCACGGGACTAGCGGGACGTGAGACCCAGTACTTC. The encoded protein is CASSTGLAGRETQYF.

The DNA for the CDR3 is TGTGCCAGCAGCTTAGGCGGGGGAGGGCTAAGCAATCAGCCCCAGCATTTT. Protein product: CASSLGGGGLSNQPQHF. The chain carries TRBV7-8 and TRBJ1-5; a possible D gene is TRBD1 (5 bases). The CDR3 spans 17 residues. CDR1 is SGHVS, CDR2 FQNEAQ, per germline. Deletions cut 1 base from V and 1 base from J, with 14 bases between.

The V and J genes are TRBV7-3 and TRBJ1-3; TRBD1 might be the D (6 bases). Germline values: CDR1 SGHTA, CDR2 FQGTGA. The V end was cut by 2 bases, the J end by 6 bases, with 14 bases between. The CDR3 has 15 amino acids. In nucleotides, the CDR3 is TGTGCCAGCAGCTTATCCCAGGGGCCCTTAAACACCATATATTTT. Residues: CASSLSQGPLNTIYF.

The V and J genes are TRBV19 and TRBJ2-6, with 10 bases matching TRBD1. J gave up 4 bases and V 7 bases, and 10 bases lay outside the gene matches. This CDR3 comprises 17 residues. In germline, CDR1 is LNHDA, CDR2 SQIVND (reference sequence). CDR3 protein: CASNPRDRGYGANVLTF. The DNA for the CDR3 is TGTGCCAGTAATCCCCGGGACAGGGGCTACGGGGCCAACGTCCTGACTTTC.

This chain uses TRBV18 with TRBJ1-5; TRBD1 agrees at 8 bases. This CDR3 spans 15 amino acids. J gave up 3 bases and V 3 bases, and 4 bases lay outside the gene matches. Germline CDR1 is KGHSH and CDR2 is LQKENI. CDR3 amino acids: CASSPSTGVNQPQHF. Here the CDR3 DNA reads TGTGCCAGCTCACCGTCGACAGGGGTCAATCAGCCCCAGCATTTT.

V gene TRBV28 combines with J gene TRBJ2-6; D unclear. Germline assignment: CDR1 MDHEN and CDR2 SYDVKM. Trimming stripped 0 bases from V and 3 bases from J, with 3 bases between. The CDR3 is 14 amino acids. The DNA for the CDR3 is TGTGCCAGCAGTTTATGGAGTGGGGCCAACGTCCTGACTTTC. Amino acids: CASSLWSGANVLTF.

The chain uses TRBV5-4 and TRBJ1-1; D gene uncertain. This CDR3 contains 16 residues. Per germline, CDR1 SGHNT and CDR2 YYREEE (reference sequence). With 4 bases removed from V and 1 base from J, the gap between germline ends came to 17 bases. This chain's CDR3 is CASSPWRVTPNTEAFF. In DNA form, the CDR3 reads TGTGCCAGCAGCCCGTGGAGAGTGACCCCGAACACTGAAGCTTTCTTT.

As DNA, the CDR3 is TGTGCCAGCAGCCAAGCTACTAGCGGGGCAAGGAATGAGCAGTTCTTC. Translation gives CASSQATSGARNEQFF. This chain links TRBV3-1 (or the pseudogene TRBV3-2) with TRBJ2-1; 10 nucleotides agree with TRBD2. The length of the CDR3 is 16 residues. The V segment lost 1 base and the J segment 7 bases; nucleotides outside the gene matches: 7. Germline V gives CDR1 LGHDT, CDR2 YNNKEL (reference sequence).

The chain carries TRBV29-1 and TRBJ1-2; 9 nucleotides line up with TRBD1. Germline CDR1 and CDR2: SQVTM and ANQGSEA. V was clipped by 4 bases and J by 4 bases; unmatched bases: 7. The CDR3 extends over 14 amino acids. The CDR3 DNA sequence: TGCAGCGTTGTGTCGGGACAGGGTTTCTATGGCTACACCTTC. Encoded protein: CSVVSGQGFYGYTF.

The genes are TRBV7-8 and TRBJ2-7, with a tentative D call TRBD2 (7 bases). The length of the CDR3 is 15 residues. Trimming removed 3 bases at V and 0 bases at J, with 12 bases between. In germline, CDR1 is SGHVS, CDR2 FQNEAQ. CDR3 amino acids: CASSFEGGASYEQYF. The CDR3 DNA sequence: TGTGCCAGCAGCTTCGAGGGGGGGGCCTCCTACGAGCAGTACTTC.

This rearrangement joins TRBV10-3 to TRBJ1-1, with TRBD1 matching over 8 bases. The ends lost 5 bases at V and 0 bases at J; junction bases unmatched: 2. The germline CDR1 and CDR2 sequences are ENHRY and SYGVKD. This CDR3 spans 14 amino acids. CDR3 DNA: TGTGCCATCAGTCCGACAGGGGTGAACACTGAAGCTTTCTTT. Residues: CAISPTGVNTEAFF.